This T cell receptor beta chain appears in the sequencing data of a study of PD-L1 blockade in urothelial cancer. Study background: At 3 weeks after treatment start (second dose) and again at 6 weeks, blood was analyzed.

TCRdb's table, derived via immunoSEQ multiplex PCR, lists solely in-frame clones and lacks some. The table records approximately 100,000 clones, approximately 85% of them present only once. This CDR3 comprises 14 residues. V dropped 0 bases and J dropped 8; count of bases not matched to a gene: 3. CDR1 and CDR2 from the germline V gene are SGHRS and YFSETQ. The rearrangement joins TRBV5-1 to TRBJ2-1; 9 bases line up with TRBD2. Sample: PBMCs, taken around atezolizumab (anti-PD-L1) treatment. The sequence was collected from a man aged 50-59 years with urothelial cancer. The CDR3 bases are TGCGCCAGCAGCTTGGTTGCGGGAGGGCATGAGCAGTTCTTC. Translated, it gives CASSLVAGGHEQFF.